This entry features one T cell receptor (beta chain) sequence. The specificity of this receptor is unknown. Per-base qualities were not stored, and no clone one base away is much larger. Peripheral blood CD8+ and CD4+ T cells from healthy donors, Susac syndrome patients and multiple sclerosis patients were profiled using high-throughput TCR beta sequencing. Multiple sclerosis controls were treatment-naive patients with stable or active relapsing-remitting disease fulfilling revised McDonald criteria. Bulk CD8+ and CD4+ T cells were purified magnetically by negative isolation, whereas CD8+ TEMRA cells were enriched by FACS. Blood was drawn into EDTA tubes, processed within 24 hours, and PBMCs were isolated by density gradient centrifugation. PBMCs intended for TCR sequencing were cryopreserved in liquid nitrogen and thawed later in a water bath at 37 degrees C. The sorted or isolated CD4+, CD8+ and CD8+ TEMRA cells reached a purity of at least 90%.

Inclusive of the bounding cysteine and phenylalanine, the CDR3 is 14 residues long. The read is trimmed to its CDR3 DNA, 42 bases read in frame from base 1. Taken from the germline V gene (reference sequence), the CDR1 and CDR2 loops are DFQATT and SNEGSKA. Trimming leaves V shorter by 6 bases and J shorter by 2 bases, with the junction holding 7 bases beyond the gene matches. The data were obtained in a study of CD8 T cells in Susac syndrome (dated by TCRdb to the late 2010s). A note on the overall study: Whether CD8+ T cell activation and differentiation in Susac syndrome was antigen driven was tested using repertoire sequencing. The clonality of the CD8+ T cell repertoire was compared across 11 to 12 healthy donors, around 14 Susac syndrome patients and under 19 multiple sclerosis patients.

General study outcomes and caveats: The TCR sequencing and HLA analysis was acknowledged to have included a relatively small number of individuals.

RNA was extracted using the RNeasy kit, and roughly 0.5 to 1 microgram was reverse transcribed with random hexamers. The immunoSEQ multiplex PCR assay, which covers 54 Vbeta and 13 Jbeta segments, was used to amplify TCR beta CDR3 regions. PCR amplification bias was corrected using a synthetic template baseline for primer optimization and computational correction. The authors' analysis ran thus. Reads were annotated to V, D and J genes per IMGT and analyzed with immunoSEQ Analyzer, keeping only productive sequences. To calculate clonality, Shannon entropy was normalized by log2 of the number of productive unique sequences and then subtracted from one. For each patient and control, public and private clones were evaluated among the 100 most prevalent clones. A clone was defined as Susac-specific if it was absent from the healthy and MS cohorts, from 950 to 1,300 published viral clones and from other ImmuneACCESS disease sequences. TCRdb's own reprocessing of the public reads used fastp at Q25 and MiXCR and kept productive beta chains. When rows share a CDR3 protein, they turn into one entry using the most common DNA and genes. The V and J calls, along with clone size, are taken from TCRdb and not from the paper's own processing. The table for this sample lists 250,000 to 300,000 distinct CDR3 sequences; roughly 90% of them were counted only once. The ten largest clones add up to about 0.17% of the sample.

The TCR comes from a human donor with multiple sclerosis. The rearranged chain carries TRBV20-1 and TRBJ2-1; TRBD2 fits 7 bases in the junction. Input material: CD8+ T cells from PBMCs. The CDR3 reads CSAPSGLTYNEQFF. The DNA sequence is TGCAGTGCCCCTAGCGGCCTGACCTACAATGAGCAGTTCTTC.